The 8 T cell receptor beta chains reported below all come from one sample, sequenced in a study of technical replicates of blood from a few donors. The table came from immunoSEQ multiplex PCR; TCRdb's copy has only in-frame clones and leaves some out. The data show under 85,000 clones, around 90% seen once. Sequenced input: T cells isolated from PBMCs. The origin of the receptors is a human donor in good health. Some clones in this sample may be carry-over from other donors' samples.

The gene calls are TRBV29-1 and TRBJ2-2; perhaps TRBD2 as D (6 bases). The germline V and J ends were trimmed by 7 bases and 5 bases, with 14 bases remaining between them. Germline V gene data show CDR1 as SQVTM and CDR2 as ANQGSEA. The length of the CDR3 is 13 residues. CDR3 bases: TGCAGCGCCCCGGTTGGGGGGACCGGGGAGCTGTTTTTT. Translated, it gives CSAPVGGTGELFF.

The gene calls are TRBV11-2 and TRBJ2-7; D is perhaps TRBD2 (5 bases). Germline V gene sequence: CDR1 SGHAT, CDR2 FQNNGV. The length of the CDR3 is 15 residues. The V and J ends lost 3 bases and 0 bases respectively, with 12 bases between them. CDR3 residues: CASSLLASSSYEQYF. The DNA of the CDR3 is TGTGCCAGCAGCTTGCTGGCTAGCAGCTCCTACGAGCAGTACTTC.

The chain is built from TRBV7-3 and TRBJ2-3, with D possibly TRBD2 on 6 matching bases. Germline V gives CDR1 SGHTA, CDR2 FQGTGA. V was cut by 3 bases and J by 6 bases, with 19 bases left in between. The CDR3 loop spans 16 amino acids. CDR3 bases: TGTGCCAGCAGCTTCCACCCCGGGGGAGCTGCTGATACGCAGTATTTT. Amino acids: CASSFHPGGAADTQYF.

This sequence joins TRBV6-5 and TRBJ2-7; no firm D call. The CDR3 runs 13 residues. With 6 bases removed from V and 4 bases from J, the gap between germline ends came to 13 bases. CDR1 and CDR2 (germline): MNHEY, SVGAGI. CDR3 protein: CASSPNQAYEQYF. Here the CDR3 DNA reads TGTGCCAGCAGCCCTAATCAGGCGTACGAGCAGTACTTC.

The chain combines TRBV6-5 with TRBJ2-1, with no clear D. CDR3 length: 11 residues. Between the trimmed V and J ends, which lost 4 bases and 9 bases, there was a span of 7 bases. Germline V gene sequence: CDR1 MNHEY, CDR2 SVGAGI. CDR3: CASSFGREQFF. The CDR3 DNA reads TGTGCCAGCAGTTTTGGCCGTGAGCAGTTCTTC.

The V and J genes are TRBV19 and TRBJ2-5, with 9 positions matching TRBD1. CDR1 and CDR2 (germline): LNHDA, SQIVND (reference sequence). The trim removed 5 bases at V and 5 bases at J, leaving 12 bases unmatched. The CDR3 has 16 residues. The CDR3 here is CASSPGQGRLVETQYF. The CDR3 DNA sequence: TGTGCCAGTAGTCCCGGACAGGGGAGGCTGGTGGAGACCCAGTACTTC.

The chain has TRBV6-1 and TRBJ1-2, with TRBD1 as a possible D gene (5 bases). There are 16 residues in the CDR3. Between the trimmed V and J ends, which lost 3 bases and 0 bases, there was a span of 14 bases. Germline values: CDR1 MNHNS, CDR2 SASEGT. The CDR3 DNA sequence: TGTGCCAGCAGTGATGAACAGGTCCGACCTAACTATGGCTACACCTTC. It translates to CASSDEQVRPNYGYTF.

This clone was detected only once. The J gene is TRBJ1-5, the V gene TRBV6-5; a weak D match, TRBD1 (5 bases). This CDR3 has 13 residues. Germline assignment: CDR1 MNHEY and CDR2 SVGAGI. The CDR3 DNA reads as TGTGGGGTGGCAGCGGGGGGCAATCAGCCCCAGCATTTT. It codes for CGVAAGGNQPQHF.